This TCR beta chain comes out of a study of blood T cell repertoires in COVID-19. Study-level background: PBMCs, B-cell-depleted T cells, or T cells were the source of the cDNA or gDNA that made up the material.

TCRdb's copy holds only in-frame clones and misses some; the assay was immunoSEQ multiplex PCR. The data show 120,000 or so clones, 82% seen once. The CDR3 runs 14 residues. Germline V gene sequence: CDR1 SNHLY, CDR2 FYNNEI. Trimming removed 7 bases at V and 5 bases at J, with 14 bases between. This clonotype was obtained from a woman in her seventies with acute or convalescent COVID-19. The rearrangement links TRBV2 to TRBJ2-2; the D gene is possibly TRBD2 (5 bases). The sequencing sample was made of peripheral blood. The CDR3 reads CASKRDSGTGELFF. The DNA of the CDR3 is TGTGCCAGCAAGAGGGATTCGGGGACCGGGGAGCTGTTTTTT.